The 32 T cell receptor beta chains in this list originate from one sample, sequenced in a study of blood T cell repertoires in COVID-19. Sequenced by immunoSEQ multiplex PCR; TCRdb stores in-frame clones only, minus some. Among some 150,000 clones listed, just over 85% were seen once. The specimen was peripheral blood. The source of these receptors is an older woman with acute or convalescent COVID-19.

The chain is built from TRBV7-9 and TRBJ2-5; 11 bases agree with TRBD1. This CDR3 is 14 amino acids long. With V trimmed by 3 bases and J by 4 bases, 1 base remained unmatched. Germline V lookup: CDR1 SEHNR, CDR2 FQNEAQ (reference sequence). CDR3 sequence reads: CASSLDRGLETQYF. The CDR3 coding sequence is TGTGCCAGCAGCTTGGACAGGGGGCTAGAGACCCAGTACTTC.

The chain couples TRBV18 to TRBJ2-4; 12 bases match TRBD2. V dropped 5 bases and J dropped 8; count of bases not matched to a gene: 4. The CDR3 loop spans 14 amino acids. Looked up from germline, CDR1 is KGHSH and CDR2 is LQKENI. The CDR3 loop reads CASSTSGGTYIQYF. For the CDR3, the DNA is TGTGCCAGCTCAACTAGCGGGGGGACATACATTCAGTACTTC.

The chain recombines TRBV12-5 with TRBJ2-5, with 9 bases fitting TRBD2. This CDR3 has 15 amino acids. The V gene end was trimmed by 0 bases and the J gene end by 5 bases; junction bases not matched to a gene: 4. Germline values: CDR1 LGHNT, CDR2 FRNRAP. DNA for the CDR3: TGTGCTAGTGGTTTGGTCGTCGCGGGGGGGGAGACCCAGTACTTC. Translating gives CASGLVVAGGETQYF.

This clone was seen only once. This sequence joins TRBV6-5 and TRBJ2-1, with 10 bases that match TRBD2. The V segment lost 10 bases and the J segment 6 bases; nucleotides outside the gene matches: 12. This CDR3 is built from 15 residues. Germline CDR1 and CDR2: MNHEY and SVGAGI. CDR3 sequence: CANRQAGGIGNEQFF. The CDR3 region has the DNA TGTGCCAACCGACAAGCGGGGGGGATCGGCAATGAGCAGTTCTTC.

The genes are TRBV6-5 and TRBJ1-2; D perhaps matches TRBD1 (6 bases). Trimming removed 8 bases from V and 0 bases from J, with 13 bases in between. This CDR3 has 14 residues. CDR1 MNHEY and CDR2 SVGAGI come from the germline V gene. The CDR3: CASAQGIANYGYTF. The CDR3 nucleotides read TGTGCCAGCGCTCAGGGGATAGCTAACTATGGCTACACCTTC.

This chain uses TRBV29-1 with TRBJ1-1, with D possibly TRBD1 on 5 matching bases. The CDR3 covers 14 residues. CDR1 and CDR2 from the germline V gene are SQVTM and ANQGSEA. Trimming stripped 3 bases from V and 3 bases from J, with 14 bases between. DNA of the CDR3: TGCAGCGTTGATGCTGGGATGACAGACACTGAAGCTTTCTTT. Protein sequence: CSVDAGMTDTEAFF.

The chain couples TRBV7-9 to TRBJ2-7; maybe TRBD1 (5 bases). Between the trimmed V and J ends, which lost 6 bases and 1 base, there was a span of 16 bases. The germline CDR1 and CDR2 sequences are SEHNR and FQNEAQ (reference sequence). The CDR3 length is 15 residues. The CDR3: CASSSSEGVSYEQYF. In DNA, the CDR3 is TGTGCCAGCAGTTCATCCGAAGGGGTTTCCTACGAGCAGTACTTC.

The CDR3 DNA is TGTGCCAGCAGGAACGGGATGAACCATAATTCACCCCTCCACTTT. Protein: CASRNGMNHNSPLHF. V and J are TRBV28 and TRBJ1-6; D is unclear. The CDR3 sequence is 15 residues long. Per germline, CDR1 MDHEN and CDR2 SYDVKM. V gave up 6 bases and J gave up 5 bases, with 14 bases separating them.

This chain connects TRBV4-1 to TRBJ1-5; TRBD1 might be the D (6 bases). The CDR3 sequence is 15 residues long. Germline CDR1 and CDR2: MGHRA and YSYEKL. Trimming left V 1 base short and J 4 bases short, with 11 bases between. The CDR3 DNA sequence: TGCGCCAGCAGCCAAGCTCCGACAGGAAATCAGCCCCAGCATTTT. Translated, it gives CASSQAPTGNQPQHF.

The chain carries TRBV28 and TRBJ1-2, with D unresolved. This CDR3 is 14 amino acids long. Trimming removed 3 bases from V and 0 bases from J, with 8 bases in between. The germline V gene encodes CDR1 MDHEN and CDR2 SYDVKM. CDR3 coding DNA: TGTGCCAGCAGTTTTGCAGATACTAACTATGGCTACACCTTC. Its protein product is CASSFADTNYGYTF.

This clone was found many times. This chain connects TRBV3-1 (or the pseudogene TRBV3-2) to TRBJ1-2, with 11 bases fitting TRBD1. Germline CDR1 LGHDT, CDR2 YNNKEL (reference sequence). Trimming took 7 bases from V and 4 from J; bases not matched to a gene: 14. This CDR3 has 17 amino acids. The CDR3 DNA follows: TGTGCCAGCACCCCGGACAGGGGGCGACTTTTTGGCTATGGCTACACCTTC. It yields the protein CASTPDRGRLFGYGYTF.

This clone appeared a single time. This sequence joins TRBV12-3 or TRBV12-4 and TRBJ2-1; TRBD2 agrees at 14 bases. The CDR3 runs to 13 residues. V lost 1 base, J lost 14 bases, and 1 base stayed unmatched. CDR3 DNA: TGTGCCAGCAGTTTAGGACTAGCGGGGGGGGAGTTCTTC. Its protein is CASSLGLAGGEFF.

The V call is TRBV13, the J call TRBJ2-3, with 14 positions matching TRBD2. Germline V gene lookup returns CDR1 PRHDT and CDR2 FYEKMQ (reference sequence). J gave up 4 bases and V 0 bases, and 6 bases lay outside the gene matches. CDR3 length: 18 residues. In DNA form, the CDR3 reads TGTGCCAGCAGCTTAGGGGCAGGACTAGCGGGGGGATCAGATACGCAGTATTTT. Residues: CASSLGAGLAGGSDTQYF.

As regards this clone: The sample contains more than one DNA sequence encoding this CDR3. The chain carries TRBV9 and TRBJ1-2; 10 nucleotides align to TRBD1. The V gene's germline CDR1 is SGDLS and CDR2 YYNGEE. The CDR3 has 13 amino acids. The ends lost 5 bases at V and 6 bases at J; junction bases unmatched: 4. This CDR3 is CASSSGQGDGYTF. CDR3 nucleotide sequence: TGTGCCAGCAGTTCCGGACAGGGGGATGGCTACACCTTC.

The V and J genes are TRBV6-5 and TRBJ1-4, with a weak D call TRBD1 (5 bases). The germline gives CDR1 MNHEY, CDR2 SVGAGI. This CDR3 is built from 14 residues. Trimming took 0 bases from V and 4 from J, leaving 6 bases between them. CDR3 region: CASSYSQGNEKLFF. CDR3 bases: TGTGCCAGCAGTTACTCGCAGGGTAATGAAAAACTGTTTTTT.

The chain recombines TRBV11-3 with TRBJ1-5, with D uncertain. CDR3 length: 14 amino acids. Germline loops: CDR1 SGHNT, CDR2 YENEEA. The V gene lost 4 bases and the J gene lost 7 bases, with 14 bases spanning the gap. The CDR3 sequence is CASSSYSVVQPQHF. The DNA for the CDR3 is TGTGCCAGCAGCTCCTATTCGGTCGTCCAGCCCCAGCATTTT.

In DNA form, the CDR3 reads TGCGCCAGCAGCCAGCACAGACAGATCTATGGCTACACCTTC. Residues: CASSQHRQIYGYTF. The chain carries TRBV4-1 and TRBJ1-2, with a tentative D call TRBD1 (5 bases). The germline V gene encodes CDR1 MGHRA and CDR2 YSYEKL. This CDR3 contains 14 residues. Deletions cut 3 bases from V and 4 bases from J, with 12 bases between.

The chain has TRBV28 and TRBJ2-1; no clear D. Trimming shortened V by 7 bases and J by 4 bases, and 11 bases separated the two germline ends. The CDR3 runs 13 residues. The germline gives CDR1 MDHEN, CDR2 SYDVKM. CDR3 nucleotides: TGTGCCAGCAAGAGTCCAGGTTACAATGAGCAGTTCTTC. Its translation: CASKSPGYNEQFF.

J is TRBJ2-1 and V is TRBV19, with 11 bases fitting TRBD1. CDR3 length equals 14 residues. After removal of 4 bases from V and 7 bases from J, the junction contained 3 bases not matched to a gene. CDR1 is LNHDA and CDR2 is SQIVND in the germline V gene (reference sequence). The CDR3 protein is CASSRGQGGNEQFF. The CDR3 coding sequence is TGTGCCAGTAGTAGGGGACAGGGGGGGAATGAGCAGTTCTTC.

V and J are TRBV28 and TRBJ2-1; 8 bases align to TRBD1. CDR1 and CDR2 (germline): MDHEN, SYDVKM. The V segment lost 0 bases and the J segment 5 bases; nucleotides outside the gene matches: 0. CDR3 size: 14 residues. For the CDR3, the DNA is TGTGCCAGCAGTTTATGGACAGGGGACAATGAGCAGTTCTTC. Residues: CASSLWTGDNEQFF.

The chain couples TRBV5-1 to TRBJ2-6; D perhaps matches TRBD2 (6 bases). V was pared by 1 base and J by 2 bases, with 13 bases between. There are 17 residues in the CDR3. Germline lookup yields CDR1 SGHRS and CDR2 YFSETQ. In nucleotides, the CDR3 is TGCGCCAGCAGCTTGTCCCTGGGACTTCCTGGGGCCAACGTCCTGACTTTC. This codes for CASSLSLGLPGANVLTF. The whole variable domain, filled in from reference TRBV5-1 and TRBJ2-6, reads KAGVTQTPRYLIKTRGQQVTLSCSPISGHRSVSWYQQTPGQGLQFLFEYFSETQRNKGNFPGRFSGRQFSNSRSEMNVSTLELGDSALYLCASSLSLGLPGANVLTFGAGSRLTVL.

This chain connects TRBV7-9 to TRBJ2-5; 7 bases agree with TRBD1. From germline, CDR1 is SEHNR and CDR2 FQNEAQ (reference sequence). This CDR3 is built from 15 residues. V lost 5 bases, J lost 2 bases, and 8 bases stayed unmatched. The CDR3 nucleotides read TGTGCCAGCAGCCCTTGGACAGGACAACAAGAGACCCAGTACTTC. The encoded protein is CASSPWTGQQETQYF.

The table lists this clone with a count of one. V is TRBV11-3 and J is TRBJ2-4; TRBD1 aligns across 7 bases. CDR1 is SGHNT and CDR2 is YENEEA in the germline V gene. The CDR3 is 13 amino acids. J was trimmed by 6 bases and V by 4 bases; bases with no gene match: 3. DNA of the CDR3: TGTGCCAGCAGCTCCAGGACAGGAAACATTCAGTACTTC. This sequence encodes CASSSRTGNIQYF.

This rearrangement joins TRBV19 to TRBJ1-5; the match to TRBD1 covers 8 bases. Germline V CDR1 and CDR2: LNHDA, SQIVND (reference sequence). The V segment lost 11 bases and the J segment 4 bases; nucleotides outside the gene matches: 10. The CDR3 spans 14 residues. The CDR3 sequence is CASWAQGANQPQHF. CDR3 bases: TGTGCCTCCTGGGCGCAGGGGGCAAATCAGCCCCAGCATTTT.

The chain joins TRBV11-2 to TRBJ1-3, with TRBD1 matching over 8 bases. This CDR3 has 16 amino acids. With V trimmed by 0 bases and J by 2 bases, 3 bases remained unmatched. The germline V gene encodes CDR1 SGHAT and CDR2 FQNNGV. The CDR3 DNA reads as TGTGCCAGCAGCTTAGATCTCAGGGGGCCTGGAAACACCATATATTTT. Protein product: CASSLDLRGPGNTIYF.

The chain is built from TRBV27 and TRBJ2-1; 10 bases are shared with TRBD2. This CDR3 spans 14 amino acids. The trim removed 11 bases at V and 1 base at J, leaving 5 bases unmatched. CDR1 and CDR2 from the germline V gene are MNHEY and SMNVEV (reference sequence). The DNA for the CDR3 is TGTGCCTGCTCTAGCGGGGGATCCTACAATGAGCAGTTCTTC. Translating it yields CACSSGGSYNEQFF.

The chain recombines TRBV6-6 with TRBJ2-3, with 14 bases aligning to TRBD2. This CDR3 has 17 amino acids. The junction had 8 bases not matched to a gene; V was cut back by 5 bases and J by 4 bases. Germline CDR1 reads MNHNY; CDR2 reads SVGAGI (reference sequence). CDR3 region: CASSRLAGGWSADTQYF. DNA of the CDR3: TGTGCCAGCAGTCGACTAGCGGGGGGGTGGAGCGCAGATACGCAGTATTTT.

The chain joins TRBV7-3 to TRBJ2-2; a weak D match, TRBD2 (6 bases). CDR3 length: 14 residues. V was clipped by 1 base and J by 11 bases, with 14 bases between them. Germline-derived CDR1 and CDR2 are SGHTA and FQGTGA. CDR3 sequence (DNA): TGTGCCAGCAGCTTAAGTGGAGCCGGGGGAGAGCTGTTTTTT. This encodes CASSLSGAGGELFF.

The table lists this clone with a count of one. The V call is TRBV19, the J call TRBJ1-4; no reliable D call. The germline V and J ends were trimmed by 4 bases and 5 bases, with 14 bases remaining between them. The CDR3 length is 15 residues. Germline CDR1 and CDR2: LNHDA and SQIVND (reference sequence). The CDR3 here is CASSTPDFRNEKLFF. CDR3 nucleotide sequence: TGTGCCAGTAGTACTCCGGACTTCAGGAATGAAAAACTGTTTTTT.

The sample holds a few counts of this clone. The chain links TRBV28 to TRBJ1-2; D gene unclear. Germline assignment: CDR1 MDHEN and CDR2 SYDVKM. This CDR3 region has 12 residues. V was shortened by 6 bases and J by 6 bases, with 11 bases between the two germline ends. This CDR3 is CASRTSAHGYTF. DNA of the CDR3: TGTGCCAGCAGAACTTCTGCCCATGGCTACACCTTC.

The V call is TRBV9, the J call TRBJ2-3; 7 bases fit TRBD2. V gave up 2 bases and J gave up 4 bases; unmatched junction bases: 7. Germline CDR1 reads SGDLS; CDR2 reads YYNGEE. This CDR3 region has 15 residues. The CDR3 coding sequence is TGTGCCAGCAGCGTCCCGGCTAGCGGTGCAGATACGCAGTATTTT. It yields the protein CASSVPASGADTQYF.

The chain is built from TRBV11-3 and TRBJ2-5, with 8 bases aligning to TRBD1. Germline-derived CDR1 and CDR2 are SGHNT and YENEEA. The junction had 9 bases not matched to a gene; V was cut back by 11 bases and J by 7 bases. CDR3 length equals 12 residues. The CDR3 region is CAGGQGRGTQYF. CDR3 nucleotides: TGTGCCGGCGGACAGGGAAGGGGGACCCAGTACTTC.